The text below deals with one T cell receptor (beta chain). Its antigen is unknown. Nothing much larger sits one base from this clone, and base qualities are not available. Patients with autoimmune disease history or receiving systemic immunosuppression were excluded from the trial. Peripheral blood for TCR sequencing was collected from all dose cohorts at baseline, on cycle 4 day 1, and on cycle 7 day 1. The samples were drawn from a first-in-human, open-label, multicenter phase I dose-escalation trial of ivuxolimab. Adults with locally advanced or metastatic melanoma, renal cell, hepatocellular, or head and neck squamous cell carcinoma were enrolled in the trial. Before TCR sequencing, CD4+ and CD8+ T cells were separately sorted from peripheral blood. Genomic DNA was isolated from the sorted cells so that the TCRbeta CDR3 region could be sequenced. TCRbeta CDR3 regions were sequenced using the immunoSEQ Assay. TCRdb took this table from immuneACCESS and kept in-frame rearrangements with V and J called. Such tables lack part of the clones; where checked against another copy, unresolved V genes explain under half of the gap, and the rest is unexplained. The sample includes 69,000 or so clones, with 80% to 85% observed a single time. Jointly, the top ten make up less than 7.5% of the sample.

The CDR3 sequence holds 15 residues, the cysteine and phenylalanine included. Here the CDR3 DNA is all that survives: 45 bases in frame from base 1. As encoded in the germline V gene, CDR1 is SGDLS while CDR2 is YYNGEE. V lost 0 bases and J lost 4 bases; the stretch between them is 14 bases long. This sample is drawn from a study of OX40 agonist ivuxolimab in advanced cancers. Looking at the study overall: Ivuxolimab was a fully human IgG2 agonistic monoclonal antibody targeting the costimulatory receptor OX40 (CD134). Intravenous ivuxolimab was administered to patients every 2 weeks at six dose levels: 0.01, 0.1, 0.3, 1.5, 3 and 10 mg/kg. Of the 52 patients in dose escalation, about 20 had hepatocellular carcinoma, approximately 15 had melanoma, 9 had renal cell carcinoma and 9 had head and neck cancer. In the dose-escalation cohort, 70% to 90% of patients were male, and the mean age was 60 years with a range of about 23 to 79. Prior anti-PD-1, anti-PD-L1 or anti-CTLA-4 therapy was permitted, and checkpoint inhibitors had been received by under 50% of dose-escalation patients. Three dose-escalation patients achieved partial responses, one with hepatocellular carcinoma and two with cutaneous melanoma. The purpose of peripheral TCRbeta sequencing was to test whether ivuxolimab changed TCR sequence diversity and led to clonal T-cell expansion. The monotherapy dose-escalation portion (N of about 49 patients) of the phase I ivuxolimab trial is reported in the paper. What the work shows at the level of the full study, not this receptor alone: In partial responders in the 0.1-3.0 mg/kg groups, normalized peripheral clonal expansion was found to be among the lowest, especially among CD8+ T cells. Low levels of normalized T-cell clonal expansion were also seen in some patients who did not respond. The antigen specificity of the clonally expanded peripheral T cells was not determined. At doses of 0.1 to 3.0 mg/kg, clonal expansion of both CD4+ and CD8+ T cells in blood was seen between baseline and week 6. After ivuxolimab, expanded clones were on average more numerous among CD8+ T cells than among CD4+ T cells.

The rearranged segments are TRBV9 and TRBJ2-7, with TRBD2 tentatively as D gene (6 bases match). Sequencing was performed on CD4+ or CD8+ T cells sorted from blood, taken in a trial of the OX40 agonist ivuxolimab. The source is an adult with an advanced solid tumor such as melanoma, head and neck, liver or kidney cancer. The CDR3 here reads CASSVGDSIPYEQYF. DNA sequence: TGTGCCAGCAGCGTAGGGGACTCCATCCCTTACGAGCAGTACTTC.